These 24 T cell receptor beta chains originate from one sample sequenced in a study of PD-1 blockade in classical Hodgkin lymphoma. Using immunoSEQ multiplex PCR, the repertoire was profiled, and TCRdb retains in-frame clones only, with some absent. The sample contains tens of thousands of clones, 80% to 90% of which appear only once. Every one of the patients relapsed after autologous stem cell transplantation (brentuximab vedotin exposure was variable). Sequencing used peripheral blood mononuclear cells (PBMCs), obtained at baseline. These receptors were collected from a human donor with classical Hodgkin lymphoma.

This chain uses TRBV5-1 with TRBJ1-1; D uncertain. The germline CDR1 and CDR2 sequences are SGHRS and YFSETQ. Trimming removed 3 bases at V and 5 bases at J, with 11 bases between. The CDR3 covers 13 residues. CDR3 nucleotide sequence: TGCGCCAGCAGCTACCTGGTCGGTACTGAAGCTTTCTTT. Residues: CASSYLVGTEAFF.

This sequence joins TRBV2 and TRBJ1-1; possible D gene TRBD1, 6 bases. Trimming removed 7 bases from V and 4 bases from J, with 10 bases in between. The CDR3 is 12 residues long. Germline V lookup: CDR1 SNHLY, CDR2 FYNNEI. This chain's CDR3 is CASNVGGTEAFF. In DNA form, the CDR3 reads TGTGCCAGCAACGTAGGGGGCACTGAAGCTTTCTTT. Looking up the rest from reference TRBV2 and TRBJ1-1 gives the full variable domain: EPEVTQTPSHQVTQMGQEVILRCVPISNHLYFYWYRQILGQKVEFLVSFYNNEISEKSEIFDDQFSVERPDGSNFTLKIRSTKLEDSAMYFCASNVGGTEAFFGQGTRLTVV.

The chain recombines TRBV18 with TRBJ2-7; the D call may be TRBD1 or TRBD2 (5 bases each). In germline, CDR1 is KGHSH, CDR2 LQKENI. The V and J ends lost 1 base and 0 bases respectively, with 10 bases between them. The CDR3 runs to 15 residues. The CDR3 nucleotides read TGTGCCAGCTCACCACTGAGGGACCTCTCCTACGAGCAGTACTTC. Translated: CASSPLRDLSYEQYF. Together with reference TRBV18 and TRBJ2-7, the CDR3 gives the full variable domain: NAGVMQNPRHLVRRRGQEARLRCSPMKGHSHVYWYRQLPEEGLKFMVYLQKENIIDESGMPKERFSAEFPKEGPSILRIQQVVRGDSAAYFCASSPLRDLSYEQYFGPGTRLTVT.

This rearrangement joins TRBV29-1 to TRBJ2-7, with D possibly being TRBD2 (5 bases). The CDR3 length is 11 residues. CDR1 is SQVTM, CDR2 ANQGSEA, per germline. V dropped 6 bases and J dropped 6 bases, with 12 bases sitting between them. CDR3 in amino acids: CSVLRAAEQYF. The DNA of the CDR3 is TGCAGCGTCCTGAGGGCAGCCGAGCAGTACTTC.

This chain joins TRBV5-6 and TRBJ2-5, with a tentative D call TRBD1 (6 bases). Germline loops: CDR1 SGHDT, CDR2 YYEEEE. There are 12 residues in the CDR3. Deletions cut 7 bases from V and 13 bases from J, with 20 bases between. This chain's CDR3 is CASGSWDTKWYF. For the CDR3, the DNA is TGTGCCAGCGGAAGCTGGGACACCAAGTGGTACTTC.

This chain uses TRBV28 with TRBJ1-2; possibly TRBD1 for D (5 bases). CDR1 is MDHEN and CDR2 is SYDVKM in the germline V gene. The CDR3 spans 15 residues. V dropped 4 bases and J dropped 4 bases, with 16 bases sitting between them. Written as DNA, the CDR3 is TGTGCCAGCAGTTCCGATCCACAGGCGATCTATGGCTACACCTTC. Amino acid sequence: CASSSDPQAIYGYTF.

This chain uses TRBV27 with TRBJ1-5; D not resolved. Between the trimmed V and J ends, which lost 4 bases and 9 bases, there was a span of 7 bases. Per germline, CDR1 MNHEY and CDR2 SMNVEV (reference sequence). The CDR3 runs to 11 residues. CDR3 DNA: TGTGCCAGCAGTTCGGGTGGGCCCCAGCATTTT. This gives the protein CASSSGGPQHF.

V is TRBV5-4 and J is TRBJ2-3; TRBD2 agrees at 7 bases. The germline gives CDR1 SGHNT, CDR2 YYREEE (reference sequence). The length of the CDR3 is 15 residues. V dropped 5 bases and J dropped 7; count of bases not matched to a gene: 13. The CDR3 DNA sequence: TGTGCCAGCAGTTCGCACCAAGCGGGGCACAATACGCAGTATTTT. Its translation is CASSSHQAGHNTQYF.

The J gene is TRBJ1-1, the V gene TRBV7-6; 7 nucleotides line up with TRBD1. The CDR3 extends over 15 amino acids. The ends lost 5 bases at V and 1 base at J; junction bases unmatched: 7. CDR1 is SGHVS, CDR2 FNYEAQ, per germline. The CDR3: CASSLARGRNTEAFF. CDR3 in DNA: TGTGCCAGCAGCCTTGCCAGGGGGAGGAACACTGAAGCTTTCTTT.

This clone has just one count. The rearrangement uses TRBV5-1 and TRBJ2-2; 10 nucleotides line up with TRBD2. CDR1 is SGHRS, CDR2 YFSETQ, per germline. With V trimmed by 1 base and J by 4 bases, 13 bases remained unmatched. The CDR3 spans 19 residues. As DNA, the CDR3 is TGCGCCAGCAGCTTGAGTCCAGCGGGGGGGCCGAGGGGCACCGGGGAGCTGTTTTTT. Translated: CASSLSPAGGPRGTGELFF.

The chain employs TRBV9 and TRBJ1-2; possible D gene TRBD1, 6 bases. Germline V gene sequence: CDR1 SGDLS, CDR2 YYNGEE. The CDR3 spans 16 residues. Trimming removed 4 bases from V and 0 bases from J, with 16 bases in between. The CDR3 loop is CASSPAGDLANYGYTF. The CDR3 DNA reads as TGTGCCAGCAGCCCAGCAGGGGATTTAGCTAACTATGGCTACACCTTC.

The CDR3 sequence: CASSNLGYEQYF. CDR3 DNA: TGCGCCAGCAGCAACCTGGGCTACGAGCAGTACTTC. The chain carries TRBV5-1 and TRBJ2-7; no reliable D call. The CDR3 spans 12 residues. CDR1 and CDR2 (germline): SGHRS, YFSETQ. The ends were cut back, 4 bases at V and 3 bases at J, with 8 bases in the middle.

In its sample, this clone was seen once. The chain is built from TRBV14 and TRBJ1-6, with TRBD1 identical over 7 bases. V shed 4 bases, J shed 2 bases, and the junction held 2 bases outside the gene matches. CDR1 SGHDN and CDR2 FVKESK come from the germline V gene. The CDR3 covers 15 residues. CDR3 amino acids: CASSRDRAYNSPLHF. Written as DNA, the CDR3 is TGTGCCAGCAGCCGAGACAGGGCCTATAATTCACCCCTCCACTTT. The complete variable domain, with remaining parts taken from reference TRBV14 and TRBJ1-6, reads EAGVTQFPSHSVIEKGQTVTLRCDPISGHDNLYWYRRVMGKEIKFLLHFVKESKQDESGMPNNRFLAERTGGTYSTLKVQPAELEDSGVYFCASSRDRAYNSPLHFGNGTRLTVT.

The rearrangement links TRBV15 to TRBJ1-5, with TRBD1 identical over 8 bases. V trimming: 2 bases; J trimming: 6 bases; junction bases outside the gene matches: 6. The germline V gene has CDR1 LNHNV and CDR2 YYDKDF (reference sequence). The CDR3 runs to 15 residues. The CDR3 DNA sequence: TGTGCCACCAGCAGAAAGGACAGGGTAATTCAGCCCCAGCATTTT. Amino acid sequence: CATSRKDRVIQPQHF.

This clone is categorized as medium-sized. The gene calls are TRBV10-3 and TRBJ2-7; TRBD1 aligns across 9 bases. The CDR3 consists of 15 residues. Per germline, CDR1 ENHRY and CDR2 SYGVKD. V lost 10 bases to trimming and J lost 6 bases; unmatched junction nucleotides: 16. This CDR3 reads CATLAPGQGRGEQYF. The CDR3 DNA is TGTGCCACCCTCGCCCCGGGACAGGGAAGGGGCGAGCAGTACTTC.

This clone was seen more than once but under ten times. The rearrangement uses TRBV25-1 and TRBJ2-6, with unresolved D. Germline V gives CDR1 MGHDK, CDR2 SYGVNS. This CDR3 spans 15 amino acids. With 5 bases removed from V and 7 bases from J, the gap between germline ends came to 15 bases. The CDR3 here is CASSPEVQSANVLTF. Written as DNA, the CDR3 is TGTGCCAGCAGTCCCGAAGTACAGTCTGCCAACGTCCTGACTTTC.

The V call is TRBV28, the J call TRBJ1-3; perhaps TRBD1 as D (5 bases). The germline CDR1 and CDR2 sequences are MDHEN and SYDVKM. The germline V and J ends were trimmed by 6 bases and 7 bases, with 22 bases remaining between them. The CDR3 sequence is 16 residues long. The CDR3 bases are TGTGCCAGCAGAGGTAGAGTGTGGACAAAGAGTAACACCATATATTTT. As protein: CASRGRVWTKSNTIYF.

This rearrangement joins TRBV30 to TRBJ2-5; possible D gene TRBD2, 5 bases. The V end lost 4 bases, the J end lost 4 bases, and 19 bases lay between the germline ends. CDR1 GTSNPN and CDR2 SVGIG come from the germline V gene (reference sequence). The CDR3 has 15 residues. In nucleotides, the CDR3 is TGTGCCTGGAAAGACGTCAGACTACCCCGAGAGACCCAGTACTTC. It codes for CAWKDVRLPRETQYF.

The chain is built from TRBV28 and TRBJ1-5, with D uncertain. The V end was cut by 2 bases, the J end by 0 bases, with 8 bases between. The CDR3 runs to 15 residues. Germline V gene data show CDR1 as MDHEN and CDR2 as SYDVKM. The CDR3 DNA follows: TGTGCCAGCAGTTTAGTGGGGAGTAGCAATCAGCCCCAGCATTTT. Amino acids: CASSLVGSSNQPQHF.

The rearrangement joins TRBV5-4 to TRBJ2-3, with D possibly TRBD2 on 5 matching bases. V lost 6 bases to trimming and J lost 5 bases, with 13 bases between them. The CDR3 runs to 13 residues. Germline V gene lookup returns CDR1 SGHNT and CDR2 YYREEE (reference sequence). CDR3 in amino acids: CASTSLPGDTQYF. CDR3 coding DNA: TGTGCCAGCACTAGCTTACCGGGAGATACGCAGTATTTT.

The gene calls are TRBV7-6 and TRBJ2-3; 7 bases are shared with TRBD2. V shed 0 bases and J 3 bases; nucleotides not matched to a gene: 12. The CDR3 has 18 residues. The germline CDR1 and CDR2 sequences are SGHVS and FNYEAQ. CDR3 residues: CASSLAGGRAYVTDTQYF. CDR3 in DNA: TGTGCCAGCAGCTTAGCGGGGGGGAGAGCCTACGTTACAGATACGCAGTATTTT.

The chain has TRBV11-1 and TRBJ2-7; D assignment may be TRBD1 or TRBD2 (5 bases each). The germline V and J ends were trimmed by 4 bases and 4 bases, with 14 bases remaining between them. The CDR3 runs to 14 residues. Per the germline V gene, CDR1 is SGHAT and CDR2 is FQDESV (reference sequence). Here the CDR3 DNA reads TGTGCCAGCAGCTCCATTCCGGGACGGTACGAGCAGTACTTC. Its protein product is CASSSIPGRYEQYF.

This sequence joins TRBV4-1 and TRBJ1-1; TRBD1 might be the D (5 bases). The V gene lost 5 bases and the J gene lost 0 bases, with 10 bases spanning the gap. This CDR3 contains 14 residues. Germline V gene sequence: CDR1 MGHRA, CDR2 YSYEKL. CDR3 protein: CASSVQAMNTEAFF. In DNA form, the CDR3 reads TGCGCCAGCAGCGTACAGGCCATGAACACTGAAGCTTTCTTT.

This chain uses TRBV19 with TRBJ1-3; tentative D call: TRBD1 (5 bases). Per germline, CDR1 LNHDA and CDR2 SQIVND (reference sequence). The CDR3 loop spans 16 amino acids. The germline V and J ends were trimmed by 5 bases and 1 base, with 15 bases remaining between them. Here the CDR3 DNA reads TGTGCCAGTAGTCGCCTCGCCGGGACTTCTGGAAACACCATATATTTT. Protein product: CASSRLAGTSGNTIYF.